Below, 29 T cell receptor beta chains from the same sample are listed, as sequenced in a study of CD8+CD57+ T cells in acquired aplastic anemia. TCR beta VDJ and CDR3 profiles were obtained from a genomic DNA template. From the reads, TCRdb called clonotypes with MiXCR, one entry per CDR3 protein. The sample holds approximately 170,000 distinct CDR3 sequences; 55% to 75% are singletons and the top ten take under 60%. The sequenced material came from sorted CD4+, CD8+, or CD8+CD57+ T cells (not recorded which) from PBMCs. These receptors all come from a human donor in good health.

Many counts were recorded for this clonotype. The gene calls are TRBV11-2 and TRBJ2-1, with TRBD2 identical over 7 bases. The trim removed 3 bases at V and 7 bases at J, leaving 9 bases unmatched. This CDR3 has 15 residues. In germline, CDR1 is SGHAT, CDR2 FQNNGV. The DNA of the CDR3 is TGTGCCAGCAGCTTGCTAGCGGATTTGCCTAATGAGCAGTTCTTC. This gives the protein CASSLLADLPNEQFF.

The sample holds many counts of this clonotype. Here the CDR3 DNA reads TGCGCCAGCAGCTTGACAGGGAACCAAGGTGAGCAGTTCTTC. Protein: CASSLTGNQGEQFF. The J gene is TRBJ2-1, the V gene TRBV5-1; the D gene is possibly TRBD1 (6 bases). The germline V gene encodes CDR1 SGHRS and CDR2 YFSETQ. This CDR3 is built from 14 residues. V was pared by 1 base and J by 9 bases, with 14 bases between.

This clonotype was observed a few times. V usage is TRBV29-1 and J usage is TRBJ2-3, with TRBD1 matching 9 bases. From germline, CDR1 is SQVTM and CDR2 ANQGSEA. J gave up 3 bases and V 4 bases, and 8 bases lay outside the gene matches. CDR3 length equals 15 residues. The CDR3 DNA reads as TGCAGCGTTGCCACCGGGACAGGGAGAACAGATACGCAGTATTTT. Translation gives CSVATGTGRTDTQYF.

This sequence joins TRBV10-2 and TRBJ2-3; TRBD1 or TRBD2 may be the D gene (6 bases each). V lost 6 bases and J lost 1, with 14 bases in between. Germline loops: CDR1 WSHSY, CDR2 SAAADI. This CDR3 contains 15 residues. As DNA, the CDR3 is TGCGCCAGCAGCTCAGGGGAGGCTCGCACAGATACGCAGTATTTT. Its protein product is CASSSGEARTDTQYF.

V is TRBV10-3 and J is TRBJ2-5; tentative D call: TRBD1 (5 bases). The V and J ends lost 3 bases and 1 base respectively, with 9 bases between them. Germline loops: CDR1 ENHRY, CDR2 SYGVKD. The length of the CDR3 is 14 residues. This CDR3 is CAISDRVLQETQYF. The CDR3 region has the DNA TGTGCCATCAGTGACAGGGTTCTCCAAGAGACCCAGTACTTC.

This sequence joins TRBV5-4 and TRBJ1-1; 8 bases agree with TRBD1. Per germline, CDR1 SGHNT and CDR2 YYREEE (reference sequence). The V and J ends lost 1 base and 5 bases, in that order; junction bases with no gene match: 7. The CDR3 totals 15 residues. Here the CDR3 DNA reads TGTGCCAGCAGCTTGTCTCAGGGGGCGCGTACTGAAGCTTTCTTT. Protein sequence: CASSLSQGARTEAFF.

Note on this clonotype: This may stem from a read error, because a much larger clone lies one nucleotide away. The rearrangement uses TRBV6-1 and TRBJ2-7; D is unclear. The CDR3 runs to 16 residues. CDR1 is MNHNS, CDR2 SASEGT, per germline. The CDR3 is CASSDLSKRPSYEQDF. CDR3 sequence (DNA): TGTGCCAGCAGTGATCTCAGTAAGCGTCCCTCCTACGAGCAGGACTTC.

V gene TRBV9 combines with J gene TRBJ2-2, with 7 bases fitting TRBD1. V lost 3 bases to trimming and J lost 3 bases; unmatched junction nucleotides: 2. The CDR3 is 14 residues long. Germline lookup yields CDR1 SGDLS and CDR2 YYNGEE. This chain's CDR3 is CASSGGQDTGELFF. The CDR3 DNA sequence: TGTGCCAGCAGCGGTGGACAGGACACCGGGGAGCTGTTTTTT.

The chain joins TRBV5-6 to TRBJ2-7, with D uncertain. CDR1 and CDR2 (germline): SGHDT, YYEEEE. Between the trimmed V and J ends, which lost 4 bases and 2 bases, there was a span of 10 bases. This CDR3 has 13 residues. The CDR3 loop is CASSALGPYEQYF. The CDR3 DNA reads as TGTGCCAGCAGCGCCTTAGGGCCCTACGAGCAGTACTTC.

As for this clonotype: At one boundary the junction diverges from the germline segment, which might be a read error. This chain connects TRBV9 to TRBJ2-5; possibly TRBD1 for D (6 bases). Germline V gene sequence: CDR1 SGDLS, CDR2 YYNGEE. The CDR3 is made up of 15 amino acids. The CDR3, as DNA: TGTGCCAGCAGCTTAGTTGGCAGGGGTCAGGAGACCCAGCACTTC. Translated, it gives CASSLVGRGQETQHF.

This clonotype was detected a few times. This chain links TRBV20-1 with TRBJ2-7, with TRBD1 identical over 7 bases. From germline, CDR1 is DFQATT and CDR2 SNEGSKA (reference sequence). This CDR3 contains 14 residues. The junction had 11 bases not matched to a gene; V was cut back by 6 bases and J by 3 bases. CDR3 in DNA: TGCAGTGCCGACGACGGGGACAGAAACTACGAGCAGTACTTC. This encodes CSADDGDRNYEQYF.

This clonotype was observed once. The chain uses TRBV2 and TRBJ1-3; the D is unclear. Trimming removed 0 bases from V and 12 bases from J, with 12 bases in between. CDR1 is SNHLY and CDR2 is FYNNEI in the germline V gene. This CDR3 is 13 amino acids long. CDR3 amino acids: CASSEAPGFNIYF. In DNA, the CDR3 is TGTGCCAGCAGTGAAGCTCCGGGGTTTAACATATATTTT.

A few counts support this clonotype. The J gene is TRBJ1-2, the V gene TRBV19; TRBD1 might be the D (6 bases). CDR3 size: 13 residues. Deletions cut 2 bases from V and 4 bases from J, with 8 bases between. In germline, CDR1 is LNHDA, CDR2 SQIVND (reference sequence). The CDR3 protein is CASSITGTYGYTF. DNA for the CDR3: TGTGCCAGTAGTATAACAGGGACCTATGGCTACACCTTC.

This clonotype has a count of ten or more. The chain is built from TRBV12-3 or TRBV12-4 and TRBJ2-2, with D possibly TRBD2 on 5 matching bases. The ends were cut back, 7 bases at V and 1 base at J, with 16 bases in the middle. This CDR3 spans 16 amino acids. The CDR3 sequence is CASTSSGLMNTGELFF. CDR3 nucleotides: TGTGCCAGCACCTCCAGCGGACTTATGAACACCGGGGAGCTGTTTTTT.

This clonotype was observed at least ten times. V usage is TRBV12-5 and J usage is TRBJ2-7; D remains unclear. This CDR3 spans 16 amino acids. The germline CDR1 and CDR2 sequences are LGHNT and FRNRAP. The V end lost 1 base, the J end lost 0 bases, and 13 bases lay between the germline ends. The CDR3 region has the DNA TGTGCTAGTGGTTTGGGCTCAGCTGGGCGCTCCTACGAGCAGTACTTC. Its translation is CASGLGSAGRSYEQYF. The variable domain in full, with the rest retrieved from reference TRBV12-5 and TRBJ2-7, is DARVTQTPRHKVTEMGQEVTMRCQPILGHNTVFWYRQTMMQGLELLAYFRNRAPLDDSGMPKDRFSAEMPDATLATLKIQPSEPRDSAVYFCASGLGSAGRSYEQYFGPGTRLTVT.

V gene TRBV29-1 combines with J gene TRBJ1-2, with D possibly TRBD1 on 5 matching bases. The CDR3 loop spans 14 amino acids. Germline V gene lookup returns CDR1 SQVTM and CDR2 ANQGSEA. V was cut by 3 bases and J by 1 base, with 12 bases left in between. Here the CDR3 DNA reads TGCAGCGTTGATCGGGGGACCTTTAACTATGGCTACACCTTC. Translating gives CSVDRGTFNYGYTF.

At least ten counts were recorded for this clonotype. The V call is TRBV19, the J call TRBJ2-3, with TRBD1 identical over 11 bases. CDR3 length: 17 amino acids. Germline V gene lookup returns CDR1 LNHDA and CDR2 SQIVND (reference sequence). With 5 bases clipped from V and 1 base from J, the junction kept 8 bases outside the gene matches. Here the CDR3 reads CASSLGQGVWGTDTQYF. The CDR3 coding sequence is TGTGCCAGTAGTTTGGGACAGGGGGTGTGGGGCACAGATACGCAGTATTTT.

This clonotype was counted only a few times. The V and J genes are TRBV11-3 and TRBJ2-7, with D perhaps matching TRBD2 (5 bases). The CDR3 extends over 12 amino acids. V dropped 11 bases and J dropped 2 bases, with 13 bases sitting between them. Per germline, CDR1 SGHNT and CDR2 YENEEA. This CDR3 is CARLEGTYEQYF. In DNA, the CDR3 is TGTGCCCGTCTCGAGGGAACCTACGAGCAGTACTTC.

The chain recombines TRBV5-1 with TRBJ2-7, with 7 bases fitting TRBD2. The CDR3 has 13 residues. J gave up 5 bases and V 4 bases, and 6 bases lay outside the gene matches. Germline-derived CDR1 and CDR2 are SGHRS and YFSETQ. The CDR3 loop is CASSREGTNEQYF. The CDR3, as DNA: TGCGCCAGCAGCCGCGAAGGGACTAACGAGCAGTACTTC.

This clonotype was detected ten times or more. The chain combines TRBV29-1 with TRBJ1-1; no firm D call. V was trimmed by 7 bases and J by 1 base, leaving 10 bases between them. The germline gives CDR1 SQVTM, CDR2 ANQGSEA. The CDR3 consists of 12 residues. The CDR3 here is CSAMTGNTEAFF. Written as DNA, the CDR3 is TGCAGCGCTATGACGGGGAACACTGAAGCTTTCTTT.

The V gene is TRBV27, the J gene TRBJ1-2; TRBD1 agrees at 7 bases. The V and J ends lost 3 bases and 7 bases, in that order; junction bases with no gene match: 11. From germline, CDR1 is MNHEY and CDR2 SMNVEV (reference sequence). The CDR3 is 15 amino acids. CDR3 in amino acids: CASSFIGDSLTGYTF. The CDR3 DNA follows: TGTGCCAGCAGTTTTATAGGGGACAGCCTTACTGGCTACACCTTC.

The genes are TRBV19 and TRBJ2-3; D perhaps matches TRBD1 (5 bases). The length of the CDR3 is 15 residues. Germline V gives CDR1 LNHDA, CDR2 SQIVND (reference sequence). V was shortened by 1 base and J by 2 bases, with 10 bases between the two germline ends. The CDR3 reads CASSIARGNTDTQYF. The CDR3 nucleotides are TGTGCCAGTAGTATAGCTAGGGGTAACACAGATACGCAGTATTTT.

DNA for the CDR3: TGCAGTGCAAACGGACAGGACTACGAGCAGTACTTC. Translating gives CSANGQDYEQYF. J is TRBJ2-7 and V is TRBV20-1; 7 bases agree with TRBD1. CDR3 length: 12 residues. The ends lost 6 bases at V and 3 bases at J; junction bases unmatched: 5. Germline V lookup: CDR1 DFQATT, CDR2 SNEGSKA (reference sequence).

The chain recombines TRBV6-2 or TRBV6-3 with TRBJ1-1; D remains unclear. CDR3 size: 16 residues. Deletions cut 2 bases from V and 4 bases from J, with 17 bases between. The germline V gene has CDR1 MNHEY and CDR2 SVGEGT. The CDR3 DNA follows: TGTGCCAGCAGTTACCCGGGCCTTCCGGCGGGCACTGAAGCTTTCTTT. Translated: CASSYPGLPAGTEAFF.

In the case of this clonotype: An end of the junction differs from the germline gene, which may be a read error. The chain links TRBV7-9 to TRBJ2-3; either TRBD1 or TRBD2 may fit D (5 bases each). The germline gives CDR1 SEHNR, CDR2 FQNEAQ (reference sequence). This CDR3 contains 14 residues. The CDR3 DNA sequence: TGCGCCAGCAGCTTGGGGGACAGCACAGATACGCAGTATTTT. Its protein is CASSLGDSTDTQYF.

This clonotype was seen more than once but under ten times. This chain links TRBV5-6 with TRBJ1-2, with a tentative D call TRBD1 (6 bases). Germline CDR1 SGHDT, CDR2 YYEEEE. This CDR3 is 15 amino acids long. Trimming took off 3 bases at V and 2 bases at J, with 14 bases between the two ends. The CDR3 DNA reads TGTGCCAGCAGCTGGGTAGACAGGCTGAACTATGGCTACACCTTC. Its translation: CASSWVDRLNYGYTF.

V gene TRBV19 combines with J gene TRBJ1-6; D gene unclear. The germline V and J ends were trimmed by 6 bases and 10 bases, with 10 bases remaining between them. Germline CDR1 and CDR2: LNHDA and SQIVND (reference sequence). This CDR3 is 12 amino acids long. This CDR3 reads CASRARESPLHF. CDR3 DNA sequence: TGTGCCAGTAGAGCACGCGAATCACCCCTCCACTTT.

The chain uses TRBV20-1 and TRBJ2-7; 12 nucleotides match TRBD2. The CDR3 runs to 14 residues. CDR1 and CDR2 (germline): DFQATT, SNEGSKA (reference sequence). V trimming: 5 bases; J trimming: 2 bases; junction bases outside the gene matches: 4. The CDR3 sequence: CSARTSGRTYEQYF. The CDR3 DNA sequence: TGCAGTGCTCGTACTAGCGGGAGGACCTACGAGCAGTACTTC.

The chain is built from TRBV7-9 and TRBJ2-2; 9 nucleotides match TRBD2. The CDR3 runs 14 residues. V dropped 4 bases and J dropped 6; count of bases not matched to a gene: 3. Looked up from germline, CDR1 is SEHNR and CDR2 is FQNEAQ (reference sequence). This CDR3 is CASSSSGDPGELFF. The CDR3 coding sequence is TGTGCCAGCAGCTCTAGCGGGGACCCCGGGGAGCTGTTTTTT. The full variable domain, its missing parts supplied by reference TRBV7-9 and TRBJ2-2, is DTGVSQNPRHKITKRGQNVTFRCDPISEHNRLYWYRQTLGQGPEFLTYFQNEAQLEKSRLLSDRFSAERPKGSFSTLEIQRTEQGDSAMYLCASSSSGDPGELFFGEGSRLTVL.